This record concerns one T cell receptor beta chain sequence. On sorted subsets, replicate PCRs used 150 to 250 ng DNA, or approximately 33,000 T cell genomes. Method: immunoSEQ multiplex PCR; TCRdb's copy keeps in-frame clones and lacks some. Among more than 550,000 clones listed, about 90% were seen once. Germline V lookup: CDR1 LNHNV, CDR2 YYDKDF (reference sequence). V shed 1 base and J shed 10 bases, with 14 bases lying between them. This CDR3 contains 15 residues. The sample belongs to a study of shared clonotypes between healthy human individuals. The source material was memory CD8+ T cells from PBMCs. The sample's subset: CD45RO+ cells pooled with CCR7-negative TemRA cells. The J gene is TRBJ1-6, the V gene TRBV15; D is unresolved. The clonotype was recovered from a man younger than 35 in good health. Some clones in this sample may be carry-over from other donors' samples. In DNA, the CDR3 is TGTGCCACCAGCAGAGTGATGGAAGGAGTGTCACCCCTCCACTTT. It translates to CATSRVMEGVSPLHF.